This T cell receptor beta chain comes out of a study of cytomegalovirus exposure and HLA in healthy donors. With 1 base removed from V and 5 bases from J, the gap between germline ends came to 14 bases. This CDR3 spans 16 amino acids. Germline V CDR1 and CDR2: MGHRA, YSYEKL. The PCR employed 60 Vbeta primers together with 13 Jbeta primers. This table comes from immunoSEQ multiplex PCR, and its TCRdb copy is limited to in-frame clones, with some not included. The table includes 200,000 to 250,000 clones, 77% detected once. Overall study findings and caveats: A later analysis linked a missense variant in DCLRE1C to the trimming of TCR beta V and J genes.

As to this clone: Its target is unknown.

This clonotype was obtained from a woman in her sixties in good health and CMV-seropositive. The chain combines TRBV4-1 with TRBJ2-2; D possibly corresponds to TRBD2 (6 bases). Sequencing was carried out using PBMCs. The CDR3 DNA reads as TGCGCCAGCAGCCAAGTATACGGGGGAAAGACCGGGGAGCTGTTTTTT. It encodes CASSQVYGGKTGELFF.